This T cell receptor beta chain is drawn from a study of CD8+ T cells in alopecia areata. Turning to the study itself: Those patients who were treated received oral tofacitinib, which was given at 5 to 10 mg twice daily for moderate-to-severe alopecia areata. For treated patients, severity scores reflected the percentage of scalp area affected.

After isolation, RNA underwent reverse transcription to generate cDNA as the sequencing template. Clones were read by immunoSEQ multiplex PCR, and TCRdb kept only the in-frame ones, dropping some. Of some 190,000 clones in the sample, approximately 67% were seen once. As to this clone: The antigen remains undetermined.

Study conclusions and caveats: Scalp specimens additionally yield sequences from normal skin's resident alphabeta T cells.

Documented treatment: oral pan-JAK inhibitor, 5-10 mg twice daily. From alopecia areata patients, lesional scalp punch biopsies and peripheral blood were collected. The source was CD4+ T cells sorted from blood, collected at week 44, from a patient treated with tofacitinib. The TCR sequence derives from a human donor with alopecia areata.

The CDR3 here is CASSPEKSSTDTQYF. Written as DNA, the CDR3 is TGCGCCAGCAGCCCAGAGAAGTCTAGCACAGATACGCAGTATTTT. The chain joins TRBV5-1 to TRBJ2-3; unclear D gene. CDR3 size: 15 residues. Per germline, CDR1 SGHRS and CDR2 YFSETQ. Between the trimmed V and J ends, which lost 4 bases and 0 bases, there was a span of 12 bases.